Below are 3 T cell receptor beta chains sequenced from a single sample in a study of blood T cell repertoires in COVID-19. TCRdb keeps only in-frame clones here, not all; method: immunoSEQ multiplex PCR. The sample lists 120,000 to 150,000 clones; 75% to 90% were seen once. The sample taken for sequencing was peripheral blood. The receptors stem from a human donor in a cohort sampled during active COVID-19.

V is TRBV5-1 and J is TRBJ2-2, with a weak D call TRBD1 (5 bases). V lost 1 base and J lost 2, with 9 bases in between. This CDR3 has 15 residues. Germline V gene data show CDR1 as SGHRS and CDR2 as YFSETQ. The CDR3 DNA is TGCGCCAGCAGCTTGTTGACAGACAACACCGGGGAGCTGTTTTTT. Encoded protein: CASSLLTDNTGELFF.

V gene TRBV6-1 combines with J gene TRBJ2-7; unclear D gene. CDR1 is MNHNS, CDR2 SASEGT, per germline. V shed 2 bases and J shed 0 bases, with 8 bases lying between them. The CDR3 is 14 amino acids. CDR3 nucleotides: TGTGCCAGCAGTGAATACAGAGACTCCTACGAGCAGTACGTC. This translates into CASSEYRDSYEQYV.

This chain uses TRBV7-3 with TRBJ2-7, with TRBD2 matching 9 bases. V lost 5 bases, J lost 5 bases, and 10 bases stayed unmatched. This CDR3 region has 15 residues. Germline CDR1 SGHTA, CDR2 FQGTGA. CDR3 protein: CASSRQGGGADEQYF. In DNA form, the CDR3 reads TGTGCCAGCAGCCGTCAGGGCGGGGGGGCCGACGAGCAGTACTTC. The whole variable domain, filled in from reference TRBV7-3 and TRBJ2-7, reads GAGVSQTPSNKVTEKGKYVELRCDPISGHTALYWYRQSLGQGPEFLIYFQGTGAADDSGLPNDRFFAVRPEGSVSTLKIQRTERGDSAVYLCASSRQGGGADEQYFGPGTRLTVT.